These 32 T cell receptor beta chains came from one sample sequenced in a study of cytotoxic CD8 clonotypes in ibrutinib-treated CLL. Sequencing was performed with immunoSEQ multiplex PCR; in TCRdb, only in-frame clones are kept and a portion is missing. This table has more than 200,000 clones, 70% appearing once. Sequencing was performed on PBMCs, taken after 12 months of ibrutinib treatment. The receptors come from a human donor with chronic lymphocytic leukemia.

This chain connects TRBV7-8 to TRBJ2-5; 13 positions agree with TRBD2. The CDR3 contains 16 residues. Germline V gene lookup returns CDR1 SGHVS and CDR2 FQNEAQ. Losses at the gene ends were 1 base for V and 1 base for J; bases not matched to a gene: 0. In nucleotides, the CDR3 is TGTGCCAGCAGCTTAGGGACTAGCGGGAGCCAAGAGACCCAGTACTTC. Translating it yields CASSLGTSGSQETQYF.

The chain's CDR3 is CASRQFIGEGSEQYF. In DNA, the CDR3 is TGCGCCAGCAGGCAATTTATAGGGGAGGGGTCCGAGCAGTACTTC. The rearrangement links TRBV5-1 to TRBJ2-7; the match to TRBD2 covers 7 bases. Germline CDR1 and CDR2: SGHRS and YFSETQ. J lost 6 bases, V lost 5 bases, and 14 bases had no gene match. The CDR3 spans 15 residues. The full variable domain, with the rest looked up from reference TRBV5-1 and TRBJ2-7, is KAGVTQTPRYLIKTRGQQVTLSCSPISGHRSVSWYQQTPGQGLQFLFEYFSETQRNKGNFPGRFSGRQFSNSRSEMNVSTLELGDSALYLCASRQFIGEGSEQYFGPGTRLTVT.

The chain carries TRBV19 and TRBJ2-1, with D perhaps TRBD2 (6 bases). The V and J ends lost 3 bases and 8 bases respectively, with 14 bases between them. The CDR3 length is 14 residues. From germline, CDR1 is LNHDA and CDR2 SQIVND (reference sequence). CDR3 region: CASSMSRGWHEQFF. CDR3 nucleotide sequence: TGTGCCAGTAGTATGTCGCGGGGTTGGCATGAGCAGTTCTTC.

The chain joins TRBV28 to TRBJ2-1, with D possibly being TRBD1 or TRBD2 (5 bases each). The CDR3 consists of 15 residues. Germline V gene data show CDR1 as MDHEN and CDR2 as SYDVKM. V lost 5 bases and J 1 base, leaving 12 bases between the germline ends. CDR3 sequence: CASSRPGSSYNEQFF. CDR3 coding DNA: TGTGCCAGCAGTAGGCCAGGGAGTTCCTACAATGAGCAGTTCTTC.

This clone came up a few times. The CDR3 DNA is TGTGCCTGGAGTGTACAGCCCGGCCAGCCCCAGCATTTT. This sequence encodes CAWSVQPGQPQHF. The J gene is TRBJ1-5, the V gene TRBV30; unclear D gene. V lost 0 bases to trimming and J lost 7 bases, with 10 bases between them. CDR1 is GTSNPN, CDR2 SVGIG, per germline (reference sequence). The CDR3 contains 13 residues.

This sequence joins TRBV6-4 and TRBJ2-1; 9 bases agree with TRBD2. CDR1 and CDR2 from the germline V gene are MRHNA and SNTAGT. V shed 6 bases and J 8 bases; nucleotides not matched to a gene: 11. The CDR3 is made up of 15 amino acids. This CDR3 reads CASREGAGGPYEQFF. The CDR3 DNA follows: TGTGCCAGCAGAGAGGGGGCGGGAGGGCCTTATGAGCAGTTCTTC.

The chain has TRBV28 and TRBJ1-5; D remains unclear. The germline V gene has CDR1 MDHEN and CDR2 SYDVKM. This CDR3 comprises 14 residues. V lost 3 bases and J 6 bases, leaving 12 bases between the germline ends. In DNA form, the CDR3 reads TGTGCCAGCAGTTTGACCGTTCCCAGTCAGCCCCAGCATTTT. Translated, it gives CASSLTVPSQPQHF.

This chain uses TRBV9 with TRBJ1-3; tentatively, D is TRBD1 (5 bases). V dropped 0 bases and J dropped 0 bases, with 7 bases sitting between them. Looked up from germline, CDR1 is SGDLS and CDR2 is YYNGEE. This CDR3 has 15 residues. The CDR3 here is CASSVDQGSGNTIYF. The CDR3 DNA follows: TGTGCCAGCAGCGTAGATCAGGGCTCTGGAAACACCATATATTTT.

V usage is TRBV7-9 and J usage is TRBJ2-1, with 13 bases fitting TRBD2. CDR3 length equals 15 residues. The V segment lost 1 base and the J segment 15 bases; nucleotides outside the gene matches: 9. Germline V gene sequence: CDR1 SEHNR, CDR2 FQNEAQ (reference sequence). The CDR3 nucleotides are TGTGCCAGCAGCTTAGGAGACACTAGCGGGAGGGAATGGTTCTTC. It yields the protein CASSLGDTSGREWFF.

The V and J genes are TRBV7-6 and TRBJ2-1; 7 nucleotides agree with TRBD2. V was clipped by 2 bases and J by 7 bases; unmatched bases: 5. The CDR3 loop spans 14 amino acids. Germline loops: CDR1 SGHVS, CDR2 FNYEAQ. CDR3 sequence reads: CASSLYAGENEQFF. In nucleotides, the CDR3 is TGTGCCAGCAGCTTATATGCGGGGGAGAATGAGCAGTTCTTC. Combining the CDR3 with reference TRBV7-6 and TRBJ2-1 gives the whole variable domain GAGVSQSPRYKVTKRGQDVALRCDPISGHVSLYWYRQALGQGPEFLTYFNYEAQQDKSGLPNDRFSAERPEGSISTLTIQRTEQRDSAMYRCASSLYAGENEQFFGPGTRLTVL.

This chain connects TRBV11-2 to TRBJ1-2; D may be TRBD1 (5 bases). Per germline, CDR1 SGHAT and CDR2 FQNNGV. Deletions cut 0 bases from V and 8 bases from J, with 13 bases between. The CDR3 is 14 residues long. CDR3 protein: CASSLDPFRAGYTF. In nucleotides, the CDR3 is TGTGCCAGCAGCTTAGACCCTTTCAGGGCGGGCTACACCTTC.

The V and J genes are TRBV29-1 and TRBJ1-3, with 9 bases aligning to TRBD1. Losses at the gene ends were 0 bases for V and 2 bases for J; bases not matched to a gene: 5. There are 16 residues in the CDR3. The germline V gene has CDR1 SQVTM and CDR2 ANQGSEA. The CDR3 here is CSVEDLGQGTGNTIYF. DNA for the CDR3: TGCAGCGTTGAAGATCTCGGACAGGGGACTGGAAACACCATATATTTT.

The rearrangement uses TRBV7-3 and TRBJ1-2; 7 bases fit TRBD1. The CDR3 spans 16 residues. The germline CDR1 and CDR2 sequences are SGHTA and FQGTGA. J gave up 6 bases and V 4 bases, and 14 bases lay outside the gene matches. CDR3 protein: CASSSPAGQSSDGYTF. The CDR3 region has the DNA TGTGCCAGCAGCTCCCCCGCGGGACAGTCATCCGATGGCTACACCTTC.

V usage is TRBV28 and J usage is TRBJ2-1; possibly TRBD1 for D (5 bases). Germline assignment: CDR1 MDHEN and CDR2 SYDVKM. The CDR3 spans 15 residues. Trimming left V 3 bases short and J 3 bases short, with 12 bases between. As DNA, the CDR3 is TGTGCCAGCAGTTTTAGAGACAGCCTCTACAATGAGCAGTTCTTC. Its translation is CASSFRDSLYNEQFF.

The chain carries TRBV4-1 and TRBJ2-7; D unclear. The V end lost 1 base, the J end lost 2 bases, and 9 bases lay between the germline ends. Germline CDR1 reads MGHRA; CDR2 reads YSYEKL. The CDR3 has 14 residues. The CDR3 nucleotides are TGCGCCAGCAGCCAAGCCCCTCAAACCTACGAGCAGTACTTC. This gives the protein CASSQAPQTYEQYF.

This chain uses TRBV6-5 with TRBJ1-5; a weak D match, TRBD1 (5 bases). From germline, CDR1 is MNHEY and CDR2 SVGAGI. The CDR3 contains 14 residues. Trimming removed 5 bases at V and 3 bases at J, with 11 bases between. CDR3 sequence (DNA): TGTGCCAGCAGTGGCACGGGGACCAATCAGCCCCAGCATTTT. Residues: CASSGTGTNQPQHF.

The chain couples TRBV2 to TRBJ1-4; no definite D call. CDR1 is SNHLY, CDR2 FYNNEI, per germline. Trimming stripped 7 bases from V and 0 bases from J, with 12 bases between. The CDR3 loop spans 15 amino acids. In DNA form, the CDR3 reads TGTGCCAGCAATGGTAGAACCACAACTAATGAAAAACTGTTTTTT. Translated: CASNGRTTTNEKLFF.

J is TRBJ2-5 and V is TRBV5-1, with TRBD1 matching over 7 bases. The CDR3 length is 14 residues. Unmatched junction bases numbered 7, after V lost 4 bases and J lost 4 bases. Looked up from germline, CDR1 is SGHRS and CDR2 is YFSETQ. As DNA, the CDR3 is TGCGCCAGCAGCCCGCGACAGGGCCCAGAGACCCAGTACTTC. This translates into CASSPRQGPETQYF.

The chain joins TRBV4-1 to TRBJ2-7, with 16 bases fitting TRBD2. V gave up 4 bases and J gave up 7 bases; unmatched junction bases: 16. The CDR3 is made up of 19 amino acids. CDR1 and CDR2 (germline): MGHRA, YSYEKL. For the CDR3, the DNA is TGCGCCAGCAGCCCCCTGTGGGGACTAGCGGGGGGGGCTTTCGGGGAGCAGTACTTC. Translation: CASSPLWGLAGGAFGEQYF.

V gene TRBV29-1 combines with J gene TRBJ1-1; 8 nucleotides agree with TRBD1. V was clipped by 6 bases and J by 2 bases; unmatched bases: 11. Germline-derived CDR1 and CDR2 are SQVTM and ANQGSEA. The CDR3 has 15 residues. CDR3 protein: CSVRNTGQGNTEAFF. CDR3 nucleotide sequence: TGCAGCGTACGCAACACAGGACAGGGTAACACTGAAGCTTTCTTT.

The chain uses TRBV18 and TRBJ1-1; D uncertain. The germline gives CDR1 KGHSH, CDR2 LQKENI. The germline V and J ends were trimmed by 1 base and 0 bases, with 6 bases remaining between them. CDR3 length: 14 amino acids. CDR3 nucleotide sequence: TGTGCCAGCTCACCACGGTACATGAACACTGAAGCTTTCTTT. It yields the protein CASSPRYMNTEAFF.

In its sample, this clone was seen once. This chain joins TRBV6-6 and TRBJ1-4; 10 bases are a match to TRBD1. The CDR3 loop spans 15 amino acids. The trim removed 5 bases at V and 5 bases at J, leaving 5 bases unmatched. CDR1 MNHNY and CDR2 SVGAGI come from the germline V gene (reference sequence). The CDR3 region has the DNA TGTGCCAGCAGTGACAAGACAGGGGGCAATGAAAAACTGTTTTTT. Translation gives CASSDKTGGNEKLFF.

The DNA of the CDR3 is TGTGCCAGCAGTGCGGGGGGATACACAGATACGCAGTATTTT. Amino acid sequence: CASSAGGYTDTQYF. V gene TRBV2 combines with J gene TRBJ2-3, with 7 positions matching TRBD2. The CDR3 length is 14 residues. Trimming cost V 4 bases and J 2 bases; bases outside gene matches: 3. Germline values: CDR1 SNHLY, CDR2 FYNNEI.

The chain couples TRBV30 to TRBJ1-3; D is unresolved. The CDR3 extends over 16 amino acids. With 1 base removed from V and 0 bases from J, the gap between germline ends came to 13 bases. CDR1 is GTSNPN and CDR2 is SVGIG in the germline V gene (reference sequence). CDR3 residues: CAWSGLSSLSGNTIYF. In nucleotides, the CDR3 is TGTGCCTGGAGTGGGTTGAGTTCCCTCTCTGGAAACACCATATATTTT.

This chain connects TRBV6-5 to TRBJ1-2; the D is unclear. V was pared by 6 bases and J by 7 bases, with 18 bases between. The CDR3 loop spans 14 amino acids. Per the germline V gene, CDR1 is MNHEY and CDR2 is SVGAGI. CDR3 amino acids: CASRPDGRGGGYTF. For the CDR3, the DNA is TGTGCCAGCAGACCGGACGGTCGGGGAGGTGGCTACACCTTC.

This clone was detected a few times. The rearrangement joins TRBV2 to TRBJ2-7, with D unresolved. Trimming took off 3 bases at V and 2 bases at J, with 5 bases between the two ends. Germline values: CDR1 SNHLY, CDR2 FYNNEI. This CDR3 contains 12 residues. CDR3: CASSDRAYEQYF. CDR3 coding DNA: TGTGCCAGCAGTGACCGGGCCTACGAGCAGTACTTC. Combining the CDR3 with reference TRBV2 and TRBJ2-7 gives the whole variable domain EPEVTQTPSHQVTQMGQEVILRCVPISNHLYFYWYRQILGQKVEFLVSFYNNEISEKSEIFDDQFSVERPDGSNFTLKIRSTKLEDSAMYFCASSDRAYEQYFGPGTRLTVT.

This clone came up a few times. The chain has TRBV7-3 and TRBJ1-2; 7 bases fit TRBD1. The J segment lost 8 bases and the V segment lost 4 bases, leaving 7 bases of the junction unmatched. Germline lookup yields CDR1 SGHTA and CDR2 FQGTGA. CDR3 length: 13 residues. The CDR3 DNA sequence: TGTGCCAGCAGCTCCGCACAGGGGAGCGGCTACACCTTC. Translation: CASSSAQGSGYTF.

This clone occurred once. The V gene is TRBV6-6, the J gene TRBJ1-5; D unclear. The CDR3 is 14 residues long. Trimming cost V 6 bases and J 1 base, with 10 bases left between them. Germline-derived CDR1 and CDR2 are MNHNY and SVGAGI (reference sequence). CDR3 amino acids: CASRLTRSNQPQHF. CDR3 sequence (DNA): TGTGCCAGCAGACTGACTCGGAGCAATCAGCCCCAGCATTTT.

The rearrangement joins TRBV9 to TRBJ1-1; weak D call: TRBD1 (6 bases). The germline V gene encodes CDR1 SGDLS and CDR2 YYNGEE. The CDR3 sequence is 15 residues long. Deletions cut 1 base from V and 1 base from J, with 11 bases between. The CDR3 sequence: CASSVIGGANTEAFF. The CDR3 DNA follows: TGTGCCAGCAGCGTAATTGGGGGGGCGAACACTGAAGCTTTCTTT.

The table lists this clone with a few counts. This chain links TRBV5-1 with TRBJ1-1; 7 bases are a match to TRBD1. The CDR3 is 15 residues long. V dropped 0 bases and J dropped 8; count of bases not matched to a gene: 10. CDR1 and CDR2 (germline): SGHRS, YFSETQ. The CDR3 here is CASSLAGSQGQEAFF. The CDR3 DNA reads TGCGCCAGCAGCTTGGCCGGTTCACAGGGGCAAGAAGCTTTCTTT.

The chain employs TRBV7-2 and TRBJ1-2; D is unresolved. Trimming removed 3 bases from V and 8 bases from J, with 10 bases in between. From germline, CDR1 is SGHTA and CDR2 FQGNSA. The CDR3 sequence is 12 residues long. CDR3 residues: CASSFGVEGYTF. In DNA, the CDR3 is TGTGCCAGCAGCTTCGGGGTTGAAGGCTACACCTTC. The full variable domain, rest sourced from reference TRBV7-2 and TRBJ1-2, is GAGVSQSPSNKVTEKGKDVELRCDPISGHTALYWYRQSLGQGLEFLIYFQGNSAPDKSGLPSDRFSAERTGGSVSTLTIQRTQQEDSAVYLCASSFGVEGYTFGSGTRLTVV.

The genes are TRBV30 and TRBJ1-2; the match to TRBD1 covers 8 bases. Per germline, CDR1 GTSNPN and CDR2 SVGIG (reference sequence). There are 12 residues in the CDR3. Trimming at V came to 4 bases and at J to 7 bases, leaving 5 bases not matched to a gene. CDR3 region: CAWNRGSFGYTF. CDR3 DNA: TGTGCCTGGAACAGGGGGAGCTTTGGCTACACCTTC.